Shown below are 18 T cell receptor beta chains from a single sample sequenced in a study of CD8+CD57+ T cells in acquired aplastic anemia. Patients sequenced had flow cytometry evidence of CD8+CD57+ cell expansion. CDR3 and TCR beta VDJ profiling relied on a genomic DNA template. TCRdb processed the reads anew with MiXCR; each CDR3 protein has one entry. The repertoire consists of approximately 180,000 distinct CDR3 sequences, with roughly 43% occurring once and the leading ten covering roughly 1.2%. The sequencing sample was made of sorted CD4+, CD8+, or CD8+CD57+ T cells (not recorded which) from PBMCs. These receptors came from a human donor with aplastic anemia.

This sequence joins TRBV2 and TRBJ2-1; D is possibly TRBD1 or TRBD2 (6 bases each). The V gene lost 9 bases and the J gene lost 5 bases, with 20 bases spanning the gap. Germline CDR1 reads SNHLY; CDR2 reads FYNNEI. This CDR3 contains 15 residues. This CDR3 is CARKRRGDPNNEQFF. Here the CDR3 DNA reads TGTGCCAGGAAACGGAGGGGGGACCCAAACAATGAGCAGTTCTTC.

Note on this clonotype: Just one base apart from a much larger clone, this may be a read error. The V gene is TRBV6-5, the J gene TRBJ1-1, with no clear D. The germline V gene has CDR1 MNHEY and CDR2 SVGAGI. The ends were cut back, 2 bases at V and 1 base at J, with 11 bases in the middle. This CDR3 spans 15 amino acids. The CDR3 region has the DNA TGTGCCAGCAGTTACGTGGGTCGACAGAACACTGAAGCTTTCTTT. Translated, it gives CASSYVGRQNTEAFF.

This clonotype was found many times. The chain is built from TRBV3-1 and TRBJ2-5; D gene ambiguous. There are 14 residues in the CDR3. V lost 5 bases to trimming and J lost 1 base, with 11 bases between them. Looked up from germline, CDR1 is LGHDT and CDR2 is YNNKEL (reference sequence). The CDR3 here is CASSGSSTQETQYF. CDR3 bases: TGTGCCAGCAGCGGCTCCTCCACCCAAGAGACCCAGTACTTC.

The J gene is TRBJ1-3, the V gene TRBV5-1, with D unclear. From germline, CDR1 is SGHRS and CDR2 YFSETQ. The CDR3 length is 15 residues. V was trimmed by 0 bases and J by 0 bases, leaving 7 bases between them. In DNA, the CDR3 is TGCGCCAGCAGCTTGGAGGGTAACTCTGGAAACACCATATATTTT. Protein: CASSLEGNSGNTIYF. Full variable domain (missing parts from reference TRBV5-1 and TRBJ1-3): KAGVTQTPRYLIKTRGQQVTLSCSPISGHRSVSWYQQTPGQGLQFLFEYFSETQRNKGNFPGRFSGRQFSNSRSEMNVSTLELGDSALYLCASSLEGNSGNTIYFGEGSWLTVV.

The V and J genes are TRBV2 and TRBJ2-1; 12 bases are shared with TRBD2. With V trimmed by 6 bases and J by 6 bases, 9 bases remained unmatched. This CDR3 is built from 16 residues. Germline lookup yields CDR1 SNHLY and CDR2 FYNNEI. The CDR3: CASRSLTSGGLNEQFF. The DNA of the CDR3 is TGTGCCAGCAGGAGCCTCACTAGCGGGGGGCTCAATGAGCAGTTCTTC.

A few counts support this clonotype. One junction end disagrees with the germline gene, perhaps due to a read error. This chain links TRBV10-3 with TRBJ1-2, with 7 bases fitting TRBD1. Germline CDR1 and CDR2: ENHRY and SYGVKD. The length of the CDR3 is 13 residues. The DNA of the CDR3 is TGTGCCAGCAGTATACAGGGGCCCTCTGGAAACACCTTC. Protein product: CASSIQGPSGNTF.

The table lists this clonotype with a count of one. This chain's CDR3 is CASSQVRDSYEQYF. The CDR3, as DNA: TGTGCCAGCAGCCAAGTACGGGACTCCTACGAGCAGTACTTC. This chain joins TRBV4-2 and TRBJ2-7; tentatively, D is TRBD2 (5 bases). Germline CDR1 LGHNA, CDR2 YNFKEQ. Between the trimmed V and J ends, which lost 1 base and 0 bases, there was a span of 7 bases. The CDR3 runs to 14 residues.

This clonotype showed up many times. The chain links TRBV19 to TRBJ2-7, with D maybe TRBD1 (6 bases). V was shortened by 11 bases and J by 4 bases, with 18 bases between the two germline ends. Germline V gene data show CDR1 as LNHDA and CDR2 as SQIVND (reference sequence). The CDR3 runs to 13 residues. The CDR3 nucleotides are TGTGCCCCACCCGGGACAAGGGAGTACGAGCAGTACTTC. Translated, it gives CAPPGTREYEQYF.

The chain is built from TRBV7-2 and TRBJ2-7; possible D gene TRBD2, 6 bases. The V end lost 1 base, the J end lost 3 bases, and 10 bases lay between the germline ends. The CDR3 has 14 amino acids. Germline V gene data show CDR1 as SGHTA and CDR2 as FQGNSA. The CDR3 nucleotides read TGTGCCAGCAGCTTAGGACTAGGTGTCTACGAGCAGTACTTC. Protein sequence: CASSLGLGVYEQYF.

This clonotype was recorded many times. V gene TRBV12-3 or TRBV12-4 combines with J gene TRBJ2-3; D gene unclear. V was cut by 3 bases and J by 5 bases, with 6 bases left in between. The CDR3 is 12 amino acids. The CDR3 loop reads CASSFSGDTQYF. In nucleotides, the CDR3 is TGTGCCAGCAGTTTTTCCGGAGATACGCAGTATTTT.

This clonotype was seen at least ten times. The chain employs TRBV7-2 and TRBJ2-3; 12 bases align to TRBD2. From germline, CDR1 is SGHTA and CDR2 FQGNSA. J gave up 8 bases and V 5 bases, and 8 bases lay outside the gene matches. CDR3 length equals 15 residues. CDR3 amino acids: CASSPTSGGIGTQYF. Here the CDR3 DNA reads TGTGCCAGCAGCCCCACTAGCGGGGGGATCGGTACGCAGTATTTT.

The rearrangement uses TRBV19 and TRBJ2-3; maybe TRBD1 (6 bases). The germline gives CDR1 LNHDA, CDR2 SQIVND (reference sequence). CDR3 length equals 12 residues. Trimming took off 7 bases at V and 3 bases at J, with 8 bases between the two ends. The CDR3 here is CASTTGTDTQYF. CDR3 sequence (DNA): TGTGCCAGTACCACAGGGACAGATACGCAGTATTTT.

In its sample, this clonotype was seen many times. The J gene is TRBJ1-1, the V gene TRBV6-1; D uncertain. Trimming took 2 bases from V and 2 from J, leaving 6 bases between them. There are 13 residues in the CDR3. Germline V gene sequence: CDR1 MNHNS, CDR2 SASEGT. The CDR3 DNA follows: TGTGCCAGCAGTGAATTGGATAACACTGAAGCTTTCTTT. Amino acids: CASSELDNTEAFF.

Ten or more counts support this clonotype. This sequence joins TRBV4-2 and TRBJ1-5, with D unresolved. The CDR3 covers 13 residues. Between the trimmed V and J ends, which lost 1 base and 3 bases, there was a span of 4 bases. The germline V gene encodes CDR1 LGHNA and CDR2 YNFKEQ. The CDR3 loop reads CASSQVINQPQHF. The CDR3 coding sequence is TGTGCCAGCAGCCAAGTTATCAATCAGCCCCAGCATTTT.

The V call is TRBV2, the J call TRBJ1-4; possibly TRBD1 for D (5 bases). The CDR3 runs to 14 residues. The V gene lost 5 bases and the J gene lost 1 base, with 8 bases spanning the gap. Germline CDR1 is SNHLY and CDR2 is FYNNEI. CDR3: CASSLTVTNEKLFF. The CDR3 nucleotides are TGTGCCAGCAGTCTGACAGTAACTAATGAAAAACTGTTTTTT.

This clonotype was counted at least ten times. The rearrangement links TRBV10-3 to TRBJ2-4; D ambiguous. V gave up 0 bases and J gave up 5 bases, with 8 bases separating them. Germline CDR1 and CDR2: ENHRY and SYGVKD. The CDR3 contains 14 residues. For the CDR3, the DNA is TGTGCCATCAGTGAGTCCACATCGCAAAACATTCAGTACTTC. This translates into CAISESTSQNIQYF.

This clonotype was picked up a small number of times. CDR3 sequence (DNA): TGCAGTGCTAGAGATCACACTAGCCCCATGGGTTATACGCAGTATTTT. Its protein product is CSARDHTSPMGYTQYF. The V gene is TRBV20-1, the J gene TRBJ2-3; the D gene is possibly TRBD2 (6 bases). CDR1 DFQATT and CDR2 SNEGSKA come from the germline V gene (reference sequence). Trimming took off 0 bases at V and 7 bases at J, with 20 bases between the two ends. The CDR3 runs 16 residues.

This clonotype was counted only a few times. The rearrangement joins TRBV7-3 to TRBJ2-1; 9 bases align to TRBD1. J gave up 9 bases and V 5 bases, and 20 bases lay outside the gene matches. The CDR3 loop spans 18 amino acids. Germline values: CDR1 SGHTA, CDR2 FQGTGA. The CDR3 spells CASSLNIIPGTGNGEQFF. The CDR3 DNA follows: TGTGCCAGCAGCCTAAATATTATTCCAGGGACAGGGAACGGTGAGCAGTTCTTC.